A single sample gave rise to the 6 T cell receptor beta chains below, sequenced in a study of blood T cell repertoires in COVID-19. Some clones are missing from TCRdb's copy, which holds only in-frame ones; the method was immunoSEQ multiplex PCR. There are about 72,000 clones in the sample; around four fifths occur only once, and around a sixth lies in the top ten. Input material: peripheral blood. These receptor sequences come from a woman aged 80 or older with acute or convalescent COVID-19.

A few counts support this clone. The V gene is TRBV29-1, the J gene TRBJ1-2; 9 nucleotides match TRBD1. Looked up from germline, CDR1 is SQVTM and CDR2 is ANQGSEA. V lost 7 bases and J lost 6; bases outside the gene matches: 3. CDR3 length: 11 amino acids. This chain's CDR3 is CSDRGPHGYTF. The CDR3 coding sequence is TGCAGCGACAGGGGGCCCCATGGCTACACCTTC.

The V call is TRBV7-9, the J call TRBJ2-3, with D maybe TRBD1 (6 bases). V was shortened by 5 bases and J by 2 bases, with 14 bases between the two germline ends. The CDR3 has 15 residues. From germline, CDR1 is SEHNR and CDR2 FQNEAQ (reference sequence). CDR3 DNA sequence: TGTGCCAGCAGCGAAAGACAGGATTTCACAGATACGCAGTATTTT. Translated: CASSERQDFTDTQYF.

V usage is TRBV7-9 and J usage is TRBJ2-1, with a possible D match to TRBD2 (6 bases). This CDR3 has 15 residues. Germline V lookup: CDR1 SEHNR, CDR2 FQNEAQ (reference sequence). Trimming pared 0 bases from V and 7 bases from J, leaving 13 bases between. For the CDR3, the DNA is TGTGCCAGCAGCTTAGCGGGAGGAGGGCGGAATGAGCAGTTCTTC. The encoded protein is CASSLAGGGRNEQFF.

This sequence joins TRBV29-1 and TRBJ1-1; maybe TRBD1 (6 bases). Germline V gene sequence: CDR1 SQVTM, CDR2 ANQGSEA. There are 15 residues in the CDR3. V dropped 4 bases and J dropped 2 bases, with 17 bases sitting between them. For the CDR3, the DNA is TGCAGCGTTGCCGGAATAGGGGGGGTAAACACTGAAGCTTTCTTT. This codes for CSVAGIGGVNTEAFF.

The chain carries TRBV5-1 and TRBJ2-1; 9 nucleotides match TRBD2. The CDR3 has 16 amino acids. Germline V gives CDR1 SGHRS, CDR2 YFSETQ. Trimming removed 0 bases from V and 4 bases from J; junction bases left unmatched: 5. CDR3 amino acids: CASSLGGRAGYNEQFF. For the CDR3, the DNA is TGCGCCAGCAGCTTGGGCGGGAGGGCCGGGTACAATGAGCAGTTCTTC.

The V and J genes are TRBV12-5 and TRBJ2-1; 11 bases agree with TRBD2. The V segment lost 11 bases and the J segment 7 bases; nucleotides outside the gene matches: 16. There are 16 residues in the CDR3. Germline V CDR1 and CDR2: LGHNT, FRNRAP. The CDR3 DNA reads TGTGCTGCATCTCCAGGGACTAGCGGTCGGGGGAATGAGCAGTTCTTC. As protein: CAASPGTSGRGNEQFF.